The clone carrying this T cell receptor (beta chain) turned up a few times. This specimen comes from a study of T cells after yellow fever vaccination. TCRdb re-derived calls from the 5' RACE reads in MiXCR, one entry per CDR3 protein. The table records 250,000 to 300,000 distinct CDR3 sequences, about an eighth of them present only once. CDR1 is DFQATT, CDR2 SNEGSKA, per germline (reference sequence). Trimming stripped 4 bases from V and 6 bases from J, with 12 bases between. The CDR3 is 12 residues long. Specimen: CD4+ T cells sorted from PBMCs, collected 45 days after the yellow fever booster vaccination. The sequence was collected from a man aged 30 to 39 who received the YFV17D yellow fever vaccine. The gene calls are TRBV20-1 and TRBJ1-1; D uncertain. The CDR3 coding sequence is TGCAGTGCTAACTCCGGAATTGCTGAAGCTTTCTTT. This translates into CSANSGIAEAFF.